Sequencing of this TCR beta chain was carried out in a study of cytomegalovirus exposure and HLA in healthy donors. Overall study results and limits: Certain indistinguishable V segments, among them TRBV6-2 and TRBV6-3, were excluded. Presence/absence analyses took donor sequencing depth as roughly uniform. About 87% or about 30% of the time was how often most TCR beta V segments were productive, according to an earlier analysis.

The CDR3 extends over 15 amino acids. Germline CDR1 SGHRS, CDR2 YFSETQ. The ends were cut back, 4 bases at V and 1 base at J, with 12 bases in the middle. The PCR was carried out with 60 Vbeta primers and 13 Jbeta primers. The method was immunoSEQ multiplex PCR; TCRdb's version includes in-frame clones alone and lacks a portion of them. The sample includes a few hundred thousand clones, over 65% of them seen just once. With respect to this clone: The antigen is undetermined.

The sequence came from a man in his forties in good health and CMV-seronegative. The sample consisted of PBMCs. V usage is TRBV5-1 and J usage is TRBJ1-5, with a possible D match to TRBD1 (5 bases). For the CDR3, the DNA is TGCGCCAGCAGCCCCGGGGGGGGAAGCAATCAGCCCCAGCATTTT. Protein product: CASSPGGGSNQPQHF.